This T cell receptor (beta chain) comes out of a study of T cells in Graves' hyperthyroidism and ophthalmopathy. Study-wide findings and caveats: Ophthalmopathy was told apart from stable hyperthyroidism by a 13 V-J model. Blood also showed most of the thyroid clonotypes that were expanded above 0.001.

Researchers amplified the TCR beta CDR3 regions from RNA transcripts. HTBI primers were employed in a first-round RT-PCR of the TCR CDR3. TCRdb processed the multiplex PCR reads anew with MiXCR; each CDR3 protein has one entry. The table shows 450,000 to 700,000 distinct CDR3 sequences, with roughly 50% occurring only once. A word on this clonotype: Antigen specificity is unknown.

Trimming left V 5 bases short and J 6 bases short, with 13 bases between. CDR3 length equals 13 residues. From germline, CDR1 is SEHNR and CDR2 FQNEAQ (reference sequence). This TCR came from an adult woman with Graves' disease, either hyperthyroidism or ophthalmopathy (not recorded which). The rearrangement uses TRBV7-9 and TRBJ1-1; D not resolved. The sequenced material came from peripheral blood or thyroid tissue (not recorded which). CDR3 bases: TGTGCCAGCAGCCTCGCCGGGCCCCCTGAAGCTTTCTTT. Its protein product is CASSLAGPPEAFF.